This TCR beta chain stems from a study of CD8 T cells in Susac syndrome. General study findings and limits: In its TCR sequencing and HLA analysis, the study acknowledged that the number of individuals was relatively small.

From germline, CDR1 is GTSNPN and CDR2 SVGIG (reference sequence). V was shortened by 5 bases and J by 0 bases, with 16 bases between the two germline ends. The CDR3 loop spans 16 amino acids. An input of about 0.45 to 1 ug of RNA was subjected to reverse transcription using random hexamers. The immunoSEQ assay covered 54 Vbeta and 13 Jbeta segments for CDR3. Using its own MiXCR run on the immunoSEQ multiplex PCR reads, TCRdb lists one record per CDR3 protein. The sample yields roughly 330,000 distinct CDR3 sequences, approximately 90% seen once. Details on this clonotype: Its antigen remains unknown.

TEMRA cells were FACS-enriched, and CD8+ and CD4+ T cells were isolated negatively. The rearrangement links TRBV30 to TRBJ2-2, with D possibly being TRBD1 (6 bases). This receptor was obtained from a human donor with multiple sclerosis. Sequenced input: CD4+ T cells from PBMCs. The CDR3 nucleotides are TGTGCCTGGGGGGCCCTCCAGGGGACGAACACCGGGGAGCTGTTTTTT. It translates to CAWGALQGTNTGELFF. Full variable domain (rest looked up from reference TRBV30 and TRBJ2-2): SQTIHQWPATLVQPVGSPLSLECTVEGTSNPNLYWYRQAAGRGLQLLFYSVGIGQISSEVPQNLSASRPQDRQFILSSKKLLLSDSGFYLCAWGALQGTNTGELFFGEGSRLTVL.